This is a list of T cell receptor beta chains from one sample in a study of neurological immune-mediated disorders. TCRdb analysed the 5' RACE reads with MiXCR anew, one entry per CDR3 protein. There are 81,000 or so distinct CDR3 sequences in the sample; roughly 4.8% occur only once, and approximately 2.2% lies in the top ten. The sequenced sample consisted of PBMCs. Every receptor here comes from a woman aged 25 to 45 with multiple sclerosis. The CDR3 runs from the conserved cysteine through the conserved F or W. Fields, in order: clone size, D gene, V gene, J gene, CDR3 DNA, CDR3 protein. D genes are given only for firm matches. Size is stated for part of the rows, as once, few or many counts, or as a class when the clone is expanded.

size: many; D: .; V: TRBV20-1; J: TRBJ1-2; DNA: TGCAGTGCTAGAGGGCCGGGGGCAGTCGGCTACACCTTC; CDR3: CSARGPGAVGYTF
size: many; D: TRBD2; V: TRBV20-1; J: TRBJ2-7; DNA: TGCAGTGCCGTCCCCGCTCCCGGACTAGCGGGAGGGAGTTCCTACGAGCAGTACTTC; CDR3: CSAVPAPGLAGGSSYEQYF
size: few; D: TRBD1; V: TRBV20-1; J: TRBJ1-1; DNA: TGCAGTGCTAGAGCCGGGACAGGGATTCTGAACACTGAAGCTTTCTTT; CDR3: CSARAGTGILNTEAFF
size: many; D: TRBD2; V: TRBV5-1; J: TRBJ2-5; DNA: TGCGCCAGCGGAAGAGGACTAGCGGAGCAAGAGACCCAGTACTTC; CDR3: CASGRGLAEQETQYF
size: many; D: TRBD2; V: TRBV14; J: TRBJ2-5; DNA: TGTGCCAGCAGCCGTCGGACTAGCGGACAAGAGACCCAGTACTTC; CDR3: CASSRRTSGQETQYF
size: few; D: .; V: TRBV12-3/TRBV12-4; J: TRBJ1-1; DNA: TGTGCCAGCAGTTCCTGGGAAGGGAACACTGAAGCTTTCTTT; CDR3: CASSSWEGNTEAFF
size: many; D: TRBD2; V: TRBV12-3/TRBV12-4; J: TRBJ2-3; DNA: TGTGCCAGCAGTCAGGGACTAGCGGGGGGGTTCACAGATACGCAGTATTTT; CDR3: CASSQGLAGGFTDTQYF
size: .; D: .; V: TRBV20-1; J: TRBJ1-2; DNA: TGCAGTGCTAGTGAAGGGGGCTATGGCTACACCTTC; CDR3: CSASEGGYGYTF
size: many; D: .; V: TRBV5-1; J: TRBJ1-2; DNA: TGCGCCAGCAGCTTGGAAGGCAACAGTCCCGGGAGCTACACCTTC; CDR3: CASSLEGNSPGSYTF
size: many; D: TRBD1; V: TRBV5-1; J: TRBJ1-1; DNA: TGCGCCAGCAGCTTGGTCAGGGGGACCACTGAAGCTTTCTTT; CDR3: CASSLVRGTTEAFF
size: .; D: .; V: TRBV20-1; J: TRBJ2-5; DNA: TGCAGTGCTAGCGAGGCGTCCCCGGAGACCCAGTACTTC; CDR3: CSASEASPETQYF
size: many; D: .; V: TRBV6-5; J: TRBJ2-5; DNA: TGTGCCAGCAGTTCCGGCCAGGGTCCCGCGGGGTTGACCCAGTACTTC; CDR3: CASSSGQGPAGLTQYF
size: many; D: .; V: TRBV5-1; J: TRBJ2-3; DNA: TGCGCCAGCAGCCCCTTGACGGACACAGATACGCAGTATTTT; CDR3: CASSPLTDTDTQYF
size: few; D: TRBD1; V: TRBV9; J: TRBJ1-6; DNA: TGTGCCAGCAGCCATCAAACAGGGGTAAACTCACCCCTCCACTTT; CDR3: CASSHQTGVNSPLHF
size: many; D: .; V: TRBV5-1; J: TRBJ2-1; DNA: TGCGCCAGCAGCCCCACTGGAGTGGGGTACAATGAGCAGTTCTTC; CDR3: CASSPTGVGYNEQFF
size: .; D: .; V: TRBV6-6; J: TRBJ1-2; DNA: TGTGCCAGCACTCCTGGGGGTCAGACATTCTATGGCTACACCTTC; CDR3: CASTPGGQTFYGYTF
size: few; D: .; V: TRBV4-1; J: TRBJ2-7; DNA: TGCGCCAGCAGCCAAGTGGCGGAGTCCTCCTACGAGCAGTACTTC; CDR3: CASSQVAESSYEQYF
size: many; D: .; V: TRBV20-1; J: TRBJ1-1; DNA: TGCAGTGCTACTCCGGACCCTGCAACTGAAGCTTTCTTT; CDR3: CSATPDPATEAFF
size: many; D: .; V: TRBV5-6; J: TRBJ2-1; DNA: TGTGCCAGCAGCATAGGGACTCTCAGTGAGCAGTTCTTC; CDR3: CASSIGTLSEQFF
size: many; D: .; V: TRBV3-1; J: TRBJ1-1; DNA: TGTGCCAGCAGCCAAGAGGCAACAGGGAACACTGAAGCTTTCTTT; CDR3: CASSQEATGNTEAFF
size: few; D: TRBD1; V: TRBV7-6; J: TRBJ1-2; DNA: TGTGCCAGCAGCTTAGATCCAGGGGGCATCTATGGCTACACCTTC; CDR3: CASSLDPGGIYGYTF
size: many; D: .; V: TRBV20-1; J: TRBJ2-1; DNA: TGCAGTGCTAGAGTGGCAGTCAATGAGCAGTTCTTC; CDR3: CSARVAVNEQFF
size: many; D: .; V: TRBV12-3/TRBV12-4; J: TRBJ1-5; DNA: TGTGCCAGCAGTGACAGTGAAAGTCAGCCCCAGCATTTT; CDR3: CASSDSESQPQHF
size: many; D: .; V: TRBV20-1; J: TRBJ2-1; DNA: TGCAGTGCTAGCAGGGAAAGCAATGAGCAGTTCTTC; CDR3: CSASRESNEQFF
size: many; D: .; V: TRBV12-3/TRBV12-4; J: TRBJ1-1; DNA: TGTGCCAGCAGTTTGTCGGAGTTTAACACTGAAGCTTTCTTT; CDR3: CASSLSEFNTEAFF
size: many; D: TRBD2; V: TRBV6-5; J: TRBJ2-1; DNA: TGTGCCAGCAGGCTAACTAGCGCGTACAATGAGCAGTTCTTC; CDR3: CASRLTSAYNEQFF
size: many; D: .; V: TRBV7-2; J: TRBJ2-7; DNA: TGTGCCAGCAGCTTCAGCGTCTCCTACGAGCAGTACTTC; CDR3: CASSFSVSYEQYF
size: many; D: .; V: TRBV11-3; J: TRBJ1-1; DNA: TGTGCCAGCAGCCTGGGTGGGGGGGACACTGAAGCTTTCTTT; CDR3: CASSLGGGDTEAFF
size: many; D: .; V: TRBV20-1; J: TRBJ2-2; DNA: TGCAGTGCGGGGCGGAACACCGGGGAGCTGTTTTTT; CDR3: CSAGRNTGELFF
size: few; D: .; V: TRBV24-1; J: TRBJ2-7; DNA: TGTGCCACCAGTGATACCGGAACGGTCGAGCAGTACTTC; CDR3: CATSDTGTVEQYF
size: medium-sized; D: .; V: TRBV20-1; J: TRBJ2-1; DNA: TGCAGTGCTTGCAGGTCTGAGCCCTACAATGAGCAGTTCTTC; CDR3: CSACRSEPYNEQFF
size: many; D: .; V: TRBV7-7; J: TRBJ1-1; DNA: TGTGCCAGCAGCCCCCAGTCGGGTCTCGCTGAAGCTTTCTTT; CDR3: CASSPQSGLAEAFF
size: many; D: .; V: TRBV6-6; J: TRBJ1-1; DNA: TGTGCCAGCAGTTACCAGGGCGACACTGAAGCTTTCTTT; CDR3: CASSYQGDTEAFF
size: many; D: .; V: TRBV20-1; J: TRBJ2-5; DNA: TGCAGTGCTAGGGTGGCGACTTTACAAGAGACCCAGTACTTC; CDR3: CSARVATLQETQYF
size: .; D: TRBD2; V: TRBV5-1; J: TRBJ2-1; DNA: TGCGCCAGCAGCCCCCGGCGGGGGGGCTTGAATGAGCAGTTCTTC; CDR3: CASSPRRGGLNEQFF
size: many; D: .; V: TRBV20-1; J: TRBJ2-3; DNA: TGCAGTCATAAATTGGGTGGAACAGATACGCAGTATTTT; CDR3: CSHKLGGTDTQYF
size: many; D: .; V: TRBV24-1; J: TRBJ2-5; DNA: TGTGCCACCAGTGACTCGGGACGGCTCCAAGAGACCCAGTACTTC; CDR3: CATSDSGRLQETQYF
size: .; D: .; V: TRBV4-2; J: TRBJ2-3; DNA: TGTGCCAGCAGCCAAGAGGTCTCTACAGATACGCAGTATTTT; CDR3: CASSQEVSTDTQYF
size: many; D: .; V: TRBV6-5; J: TRBJ2-5; DNA: TGTGCCAGCATTCCACGTTGGGGTGGGGAGACCCAGTACTTC; CDR3: CASIPRWGGETQYF